Included here is one T cell receptor (beta chain) sequence, with context. As yet, its antigen is unknown. The primer mix had 60 Vbeta and 13 Jbeta primers. Profiled with immunoSEQ multiplex PCR; TCRdb holds only in-frame clones, not every one. The table shows 180,000 or so clones, with about 77% occurring only once. These data belong to a study of cytomegalovirus exposure and HLA in healthy donors. Study results and limitations: V- and J-gene trimming in TCR beta was tied to a missense DCLRE1C variant by an analysis performed later. CMV serostatus stood as the only immune exposure information on hand. In presence/absence analyses, roughly uniform sequencing depth across donors was assumed. Earlier findings revealed that most TCR beta V segments proved productive either about 87% or about 30% of the time.

In germline, CDR1 is SEHNR, CDR2 FQNEAQ (reference sequence). The V end lost 5 bases, the J end lost 5 bases, and 17 bases lay between the germline ends. This CDR3 is built from 15 residues. The rearrangement links TRBV7-9 to TRBJ2-3, with D perhaps matching TRBD2 (6 bases). Sequencing input: PBMCs. The clonotype originates from a female donor in good health and CMV-seronegative. The CDR3 sequence: CASSPKQRVGDTQYF. For the CDR3, the DNA is TGTGCCAGCAGCCCAAAGCAGCGGGTTGGAGATACGCAGTATTTT.